One sample yielded the 14 T cell receptor beta chains listed below, sequenced in a study of regulatory T cells in long-lasting Graves disease. According to the study, TCR beta libraries were built with iRepertoire HTBI primers and CDR3-region Arm-PCR. TCRdb reprocessed the multiplex PCR reads via MiXCR and lists one record per CDR3 protein. Of 620,000 or so distinct CDR3 sequences listed, about 16% are singletons. The time point here: newly diagnosed GD, antithyroid drugs for less than 3 months. The TCR library was prepared using RNA isolated from PBMCs. These data also formed part of another study, on T cells in Graves' hyperthyroidism and ophthalmopathy.

The input for sequencing was peripheral blood mononuclear cells (PBMCs), taken at new diagnosis, from a patient treated with antithyroid drugs. All receptors come from a woman younger than 45 with Graves disease.

A few counts support this clonotype. The chain uses TRBV13 and TRBJ1-3; possibly TRBD1 for D (6 bases). Trimming shortened V by 2 bases and J by 0 bases, and 17 bases separated the two germline ends. From germline, CDR1 is PRHDT and CDR2 FYEKMQ (reference sequence). The CDR3 runs to 18 residues. The CDR3, as DNA: TGTGCCAGCAGCTTATGGGGACAACGCTCAATCTCTGGAAACACCATATATTTT. It translates to CASSLWGQRSISGNTIYF.

This clonotype was seen at least ten times. V gene TRBV7-9 combines with J gene TRBJ2-7, with a tentative D call TRBD2 (7 bases). Per the germline V gene, CDR1 is SEHNR and CDR2 is FQNEAQ (reference sequence). CDR3 length: 14 residues. Trimming left V 2 bases short and J 2 bases short, with 10 bases between. The CDR3 is CASSLQGRAYEQYF. CDR3 nucleotides: TGTGCCAGCAGCTTACAGGGGAGGGCCTACGAGCAGTACTTC.

This clonotype was recorded a few times. The chain recombines TRBV30 with TRBJ2-1; 8 bases map to TRBD2. The CDR3 spans 13 residues. The V segment lost 7 bases and the J segment 0 bases; nucleotides outside the gene matches: 2. Germline CDR1 is GTSNPN and CDR2 is SVGIG (reference sequence). Here the CDR3 reads CAYSGNSYNEQFF. CDR3 DNA: TGTGCCTATAGCGGGAACTCCTACAATGAGCAGTTCTTC.

The gene calls are TRBV27 and TRBJ2-2, with D unresolved. Germline V gene data show CDR1 as MNHEY and CDR2 as SMNVEV (reference sequence). Trimming cost V 4 bases and J 6 bases, with 15 bases left between them. This CDR3 is 15 amino acids long. CDR3 coding DNA: TGTGCCAGCAGTTCAGTGGGCCTACTGGCCGGGGAGCTGTTTTTT. Protein: CASSSVGLLAGELFF.

This clonotype has just a few counts. The genes are TRBV5-1 and TRBJ1-2; D remains unclear. The germline gives CDR1 SGHRS, CDR2 YFSETQ. There are 14 residues in the CDR3. Trimming removed 5 bases at V and 4 bases at J, with 15 bases between. CDR3 loop: CASRPPAEIYGYTF. Written as DNA, the CDR3 is TGCGCCAGCAGGCCGCCGGCGGAGATCTATGGCTACACCTTC.

There are many counts of this clonotype. The rearrangement links TRBV27 to TRBJ2-3; 11 bases agree with TRBD2. CDR3 size: 15 residues. V was pared by 8 bases and J by 4 bases, with 8 bases of the junction left unmatched. Germline V lookup: CDR1 MNHEY, CDR2 SMNVEV (reference sequence). The CDR3 sequence: CASGIAGGWADTQYF. The CDR3 DNA reads as TGTGCCAGCGGCATAGCGGGAGGGTGGGCAGATACGCAGTATTTT.

This clonotype was observed at least ten times. This chain connects TRBV7-9 to TRBJ2-1; D is possibly TRBD1 (6 bases). The germline V and J ends were trimmed by 3 bases and 6 bases, with 12 bases remaining between them. This CDR3 has 14 residues. The V gene's germline CDR1 is SEHNR and CDR2 FQNEAQ (reference sequence). The CDR3 nucleotides read TGTGCCAGCAGCTTGGGGGCAGGGCCCAATGAGCAGTTCTTC. This translates into CASSLGAGPNEQFF. Looking up the rest from reference TRBV7-9 and TRBJ2-1 gives the full variable domain: DTGVSQNPRHKITKRGQNVTFRCDPISEHNRLYWYRQTLGQGPEFLTYFQNEAQLEKSRLLSDRFSAERPKGSFSTLEIQRTEQGDSAMYLCASSLGAGPNEQFFGPGTRLTVL.

This clonotype was detected only a few times. V usage is TRBV9 and J usage is TRBJ2-1; 7 positions agree with TRBD2. The junction had 7 bases not matched to a gene; V was cut back by 4 bases and J by 0 bases. The germline gives CDR1 SGDLS, CDR2 YYNGEE. This CDR3 has 16 amino acids. The CDR3, as DNA: TGTGCCAGCAGCCCCTCAGCGGGAAGCTCCTACAATGAGCAGTTCTTC. Translation: CASSPSAGSSYNEQFF.

This clonotype was detected many times. The CDR3 here is CASRHNDRAGSYNEQFF. In DNA, the CDR3 is TGTGCCAGCAGACATAACGACAGGGCGGGTTCCTACAATGAGCAGTTCTTC. The rearrangement uses TRBV28 and TRBJ2-1, with 7 bases identical to TRBD1. The CDR3 loop spans 17 amino acids. Germline V gives CDR1 MDHEN, CDR2 SYDVKM. The V gene end was trimmed by 6 bases and the J gene end by 1 base; junction bases not matched to a gene: 12. The full variable domain, with the rest looked up from reference TRBV28 and TRBJ2-1, is DVKVTQSSRYLVKRTGEKVFLECVQDMDHENMFWYRQDPGLGLRLIYFSYDVKMKEKGDIPEGYSVSREKKERFSLILESASTNQTSMYLCASRHNDRAGSYNEQFFGPGTRLTVL.

There are many counts of this clonotype. The V and J genes are TRBV7-2 and TRBJ1-2, with D unresolved. The CDR3 covers 12 residues. Germline CDR1 and CDR2: SGHTA and FQGNSA. Between the trimmed V and J ends, which lost 2 bases and 3 bases, there was a span of 4 bases. DNA for the CDR3: TGTGCCAGCAGCTTATCTGACTATGGCTACACCTTC. It translates to CASSLSDYGYTF.

This clonotype was detected ten times or more. The chain has TRBV2 and TRBJ2-7; 7 positions match TRBD2. Germline values: CDR1 SNHLY, CDR2 FYNNEI. The CDR3 sequence is 13 residues long. With 4 bases clipped from V and 2 bases from J, the junction kept 2 bases outside the gene matches. The CDR3 spells CASSAAGAYEQYF. The DNA for the CDR3 is TGTGCCAGCAGTGCTGCGGGGGCCTACGAGCAGTACTTC.

The table lists this clonotype with a few counts. CDR3 sequence (DNA): TGTGCCATCAGCGACCAGACACCATTGGAAGGCTACACCTTC. Its protein is CAISDQTPLEGYTF. The chain recombines TRBV10-3 with TRBJ1-2; no clear D. This CDR3 comprises 14 residues. Trimming cost V 6 bases and J 8 bases, with 19 bases left between them. CDR1 and CDR2 (germline): ENHRY, SYGVKD.

Concerning this clonotype itself: A read error may be the cause here, since a much bigger clone is one base away. This chain links TRBV7-9 with TRBJ2-1, with D maybe TRBD1 (5 bases). Germline V lookup: CDR1 SEHNR, CDR2 FQNEAQ (reference sequence). The germline V and J ends were trimmed by 4 bases and 4 bases, with 8 bases remaining between them. The CDR3 runs to 13 residues. CDR3 in DNA: TGTGCCAGCAGCTGGGGCGGTTACAATGAGCAGTTCTTC. It yields the protein CASSWGGYNEQFF.

V usage is TRBV7-3 and J usage is TRBJ2-2; possibly TRBD2 for D (6 bases). The ends were cut back, 0 bases at V and 0 bases at J, with 11 bases in the middle. The CDR3 is 17 residues long. The V gene's germline CDR1 is SGHTA and CDR2 FQGTGA. DNA for the CDR3: TGTGCCAGCAGCTTAACGCTAGCGAGTGCGAACACCGGGGAGCTGTTTTTT. Protein sequence: CASSLTLASANTGELFF.